The 2 T cell receptor beta chains listed next were all sequenced from one sample in a study of regulatory T cells in long-lasting Graves disease. Time point specified: persistent/refractory GD, antithyroid drugs over 5 years with positive TRAb. Construction of the TCR library relied on RNA isolated from PBMCs. Assembly of TCR beta libraries relied on iRepertoire HTBI primers together with Arm-PCR of CDR3 regions. One entry per CDR3 protein, called by TCRdb with MiXCR from the multiplex PCR reads. The sample consists of over 650,000 distinct CDR3 sequences, about 30% of them appearing once. Sequencing used peripheral blood mononuclear cells (PBMCs), obtained when the disease was refractory, from a patient treated with antithyroid drugs. The receptors here all came from a female donor with Graves disease.

In the case of this clonotype: It may be a read error: a sequence one base away is much more abundant. The chain recombines TRBV6-1 with TRBJ1-2; 7 bases agree with TRBD1. The CDR3 loop spans 16 amino acids. Germline values: CDR1 MNHNS, CDR2 SASEGT. The junction had 11 bases not matched to a gene; V was cut back by 2 bases and J by 5 bases. The CDR3 DNA reads TGTGCCAGCAGTGAACCCCTGACAGGGTCAGGGTATGGCTACACCTTC. Amino acid sequence: CASSEPLTGSGYGYTF.

The rearrangement joins TRBV6-2 or TRBV6-3 to TRBJ1-1; D uncertain. The germline CDR1 and CDR2 sequences are MNHEY and SVGEGT. This CDR3 is built from 14 residues. The germline V and J ends were trimmed by 0 bases and 3 bases, with 8 bases remaining between them. CDR3: CASSYSGGYTEAFF. CDR3 coding DNA: TGTGCCAGCAGTTACTCGGGAGGGTACACTGAAGCTTTCTTT.